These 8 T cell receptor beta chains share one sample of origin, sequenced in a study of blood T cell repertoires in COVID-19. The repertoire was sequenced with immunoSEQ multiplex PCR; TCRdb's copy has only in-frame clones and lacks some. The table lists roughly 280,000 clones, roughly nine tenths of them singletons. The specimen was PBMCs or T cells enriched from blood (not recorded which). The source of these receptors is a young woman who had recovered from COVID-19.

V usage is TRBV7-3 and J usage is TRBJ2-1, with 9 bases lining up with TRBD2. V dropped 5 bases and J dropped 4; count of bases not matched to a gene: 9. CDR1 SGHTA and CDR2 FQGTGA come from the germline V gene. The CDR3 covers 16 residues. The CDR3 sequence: CASSPTLAGGYNEQFF. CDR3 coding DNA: TGTGCCAGCAGCCCAACCCTTGCGGGGGGGTACAATGAGCAGTTCTTC.

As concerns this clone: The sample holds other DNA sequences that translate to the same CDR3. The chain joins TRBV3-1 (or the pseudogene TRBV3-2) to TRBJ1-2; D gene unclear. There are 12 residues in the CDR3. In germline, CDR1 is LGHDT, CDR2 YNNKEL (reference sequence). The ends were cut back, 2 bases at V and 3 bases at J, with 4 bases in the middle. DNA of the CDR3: TGTGCCAGCAGCCAACTAGACTATGGCTACACCTTC. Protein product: CASSQLDYGYTF.

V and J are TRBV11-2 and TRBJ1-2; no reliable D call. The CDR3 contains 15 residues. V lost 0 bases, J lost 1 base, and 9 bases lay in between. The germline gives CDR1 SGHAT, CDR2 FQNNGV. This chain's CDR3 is CASSLDLKINYGYTF. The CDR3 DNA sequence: TGTGCCAGCAGCTTAGATCTAAAGATTAACTATGGCTACACCTTC.

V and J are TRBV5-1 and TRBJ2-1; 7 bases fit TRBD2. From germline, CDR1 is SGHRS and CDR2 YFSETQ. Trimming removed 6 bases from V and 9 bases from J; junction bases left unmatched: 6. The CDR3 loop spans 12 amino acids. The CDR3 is CASKWTSSEQFF. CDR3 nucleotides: TGCGCCAGCAAGTGGACTAGTTCTGAGCAGTTCTTC.

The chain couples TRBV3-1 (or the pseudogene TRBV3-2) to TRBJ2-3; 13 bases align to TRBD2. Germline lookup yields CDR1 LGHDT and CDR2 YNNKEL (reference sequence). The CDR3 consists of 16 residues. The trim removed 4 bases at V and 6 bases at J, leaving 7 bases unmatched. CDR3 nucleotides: TGTGCCAGCAGCCTATGGACTAGCGGGGGCGGTGATACGCAGTATTTT. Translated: CASSLWTSGGGDTQYF.

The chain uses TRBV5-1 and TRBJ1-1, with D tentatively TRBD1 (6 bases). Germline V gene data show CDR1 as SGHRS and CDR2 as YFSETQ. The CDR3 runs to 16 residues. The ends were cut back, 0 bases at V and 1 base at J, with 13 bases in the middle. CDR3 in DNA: TGCGCCAGCAGCTTGGCCCTGACAGGATCGAACACTGAAGCTTTCTTT. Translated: CASSLALTGSNTEAFF.

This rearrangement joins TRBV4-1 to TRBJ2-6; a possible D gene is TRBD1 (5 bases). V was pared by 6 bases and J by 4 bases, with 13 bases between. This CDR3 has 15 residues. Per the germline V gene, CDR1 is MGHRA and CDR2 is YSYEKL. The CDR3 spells CASSPGFSGANVLTF. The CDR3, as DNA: TGCGCCAGCAGTCCAGGGTTCTCCGGGGCCAACGTCCTGACTTTC.

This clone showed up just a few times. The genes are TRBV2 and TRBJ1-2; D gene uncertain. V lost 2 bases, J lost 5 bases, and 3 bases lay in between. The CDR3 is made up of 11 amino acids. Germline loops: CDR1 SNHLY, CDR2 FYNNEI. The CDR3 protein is CASSELYGYTF. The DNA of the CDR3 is TGTGCCAGCAGTGAACTGTATGGCTACACCTTC.